The 20 T cell receptor beta chains presented below share a single source sample, sequenced in a study of cytomegalovirus exposure and HLA in healthy donors. TCRdb keeps only in-frame clones here, not all; method: immunoSEQ multiplex PCR. The profile shows under 200,000 clones, roughly nine tenths of them singletons. Sequencing input: PBMCs. These TCRs come from a woman under 30 in good health and CMV-seropositive.

V is TRBV7-9 and J is TRBJ2-1; maybe TRBD2 (6 bases). The CDR3 has 15 amino acids. V was trimmed by 2 bases and J by 2 bases, leaving 10 bases between them. The germline gives CDR1 SEHNR, CDR2 FQNEAQ (reference sequence). CDR3 amino acids: CASSLSAGPYNEQFF. The DNA of the CDR3 is TGTGCCAGCAGCTTATCGGCGGGACCCTACAATGAGCAGTTCTTC. Based on the CDR3 plus reference TRBV7-9 and TRBJ2-1, the full variable domain is DTGVSQNPRHKITKRGQNVTFRCDPISEHNRLYWYRQTLGQGPEFLTYFQNEAQLEKSRLLSDRFSAERPKGSFSTLEIQRTEQGDSAMYLCASSLSAGPYNEQFFGPGTRLTVL.

This clone was detected only a few times. The chain joins TRBV9 to TRBJ2-7; 7 bases fit TRBD1. CDR1 is SGDLS, CDR2 YYNGEE, per germline. The junction had 7 bases not matched to a gene; V was cut back by 4 bases and J by 3 bases. CDR3 size: 14 residues. The CDR3 spells CASSPRTGFYEQYF. The CDR3 DNA is TGTGCCAGCAGCCCCAGGACAGGCTTCTACGAGCAGTACTTC.

V is TRBV9 and J is TRBJ2-5; weak D call: TRBD1 (5 bases). The CDR3 is 14 amino acids. Per the germline V gene, CDR1 is SGDLS and CDR2 is YYNGEE. V lost 0 bases and J lost 2, with 8 bases in between. The CDR3 loop reads CASSVEPGQETQYF. The CDR3 bases are TGTGCCAGCAGCGTAGAACCAGGGCAAGAGACCCAGTACTTC.

The chain links TRBV7-9 to TRBJ2-1; 11 positions match TRBD2. V gave up 5 bases and J gave up 8 bases; unmatched junction bases: 5. Germline CDR1 and CDR2: SEHNR and FQNEAQ (reference sequence). There are 14 residues in the CDR3. The CDR3 here is CASSPSGRWDEQFF. CDR3 sequence (DNA): TGTGCCAGCAGCCCTAGCGGGAGGTGGGATGAGCAGTTCTTC.

The chain uses TRBV2 and TRBJ2-1, with 13 nucleotides matching TRBD2. Germline V gene lookup returns CDR1 SNHLY and CDR2 FYNNEI. With 7 bases clipped from V and 8 bases from J, the junction kept 11 bases outside the gene matches. The CDR3 runs to 16 residues. For the CDR3, the DNA is TGTGCCAGCACCCCGGGACTAGCGGGAATCGGCGATGAGCAGTTCTTC. Translated, it gives CASTPGLAGIGDEQFF.

The chain uses TRBV27 and TRBJ1-1; 7 positions match TRBD1. Trimming removed 2 bases from V and 5 bases from J; junction bases left unmatched: 17. From germline, CDR1 is MNHEY and CDR2 SMNVEV (reference sequence). The CDR3 has 18 residues. The CDR3 DNA reads TGTGCCAGCAGTTTAGTCCCCCTGGACAGGATCGATACAACTGAAGCTTTCTTT. Its translation: CASSLVPLDRIDTTEAFF.

This clone appeared a single time. The chain links TRBV2 to TRBJ2-7; tentative D call: TRBD1 (6 bases). Trimming stripped 11 bases from V and 4 bases from J, with 12 bases between. The CDR3 spans 11 residues. Per the germline V gene, CDR1 is SNHLY and CDR2 is FYNNEI. The CDR3 DNA reads TGTGCCCGCGCAGGGGAATACGAGCAGTACTTC. It codes for CARAGEYEQYF.

The chain links TRBV5-1 to TRBJ2-5; 8 bases map to TRBD1. The CDR3 consists of 18 residues. The germline CDR1 and CDR2 sequences are SGHRS and YFSETQ. The V and J ends lost 4 bases and 1 base, in that order; junction bases with no gene match: 15. The CDR3 here is CASSVIRGLVAGQETQYF. Here the CDR3 DNA reads TGCGCCAGCAGCGTCATCAGGGGGCTGGTCGCGGGCCAAGAGACCCAGTACTTC.

The rearrangement uses TRBV6-5 and TRBJ1-4; tentative D call: TRBD1 (5 bases). V was cut by 6 bases and J by 11 bases, with 13 bases left in between. The CDR3 is made up of 12 amino acids. The germline CDR1 and CDR2 sequences are MNHEY and SVGAGI. CDR3 DNA sequence: TGTGCCAGCAGCAACAATAAGGGGAAACTGTTTTTT. Residues: CASSNNKGKLFF.

CDR3: CASSIPLAGKAGELFF. CDR3 bases: TGCGCCAGCAGCATACCTCTAGCGGGGAAAGCCGGGGAGCTGTTTTTT. The chain employs TRBV5-1 and TRBJ2-2, with 9 bases identical to TRBD2. The CDR3 extends over 16 amino acids. The germline gives CDR1 SGHRS, CDR2 YFSETQ. The J segment lost 6 bases and the V segment lost 4 bases, leaving 10 bases of the junction unmatched.

The rearrangement uses TRBV5-1 and TRBJ2-2; the match to TRBD2 covers 10 bases. CDR3 size: 17 residues. J lost 2 bases, V lost 6 bases, and 10 bases had no gene match. Per the germline V gene, CDR1 is SGHRS and CDR2 is YFSETQ. CDR3 amino acids: CASTHSLAGANTGELFF. The CDR3 DNA is TGCGCCAGCACCCATTCCCTAGCGGGGGCTAACACCGGGGAGCTGTTTTTT.

V gene TRBV30 combines with J gene TRBJ1-1; D gene uncertain. V dropped 2 bases and J dropped 1 base, with 8 bases sitting between them. This CDR3 spans 13 amino acids. Germline V gene lookup returns CDR1 GTSNPN and CDR2 SVGIG (reference sequence). Here the CDR3 DNA reads TGTGCCTGGAGTTGGCGGGCGAACACTGAAGCTTTCTTT. This encodes CAWSWRANTEAFF.

This rearrangement joins TRBV4-1 to TRBJ2-7; 11 bases agree with TRBD2. The V gene end was trimmed by 3 bases and the J gene end by 3 bases; junction bases not matched to a gene: 13. The germline CDR1 and CDR2 sequences are MGHRA and YSYEKL. CDR3 length: 18 residues. The CDR3 nucleotides are TGCGCCAGCAGCCATACCACTTTTACCGGGACTAGCGGCTACGAGCAGTACTTC. This encodes CASSHTTFTGTSGYEQYF.

The rearrangement links TRBV7-9 to TRBJ1-2, with D unclear. This CDR3 region has 13 residues. The V gene lost 0 bases and the J gene lost 5 bases, with 7 bases spanning the gap. Looked up from germline, CDR1 is SEHNR and CDR2 is FQNEAQ (reference sequence). The CDR3 sequence is CASSLASQYGYTF. In DNA form, the CDR3 reads TGTGCCAGCAGCTTAGCGTCACAGTATGGCTACACCTTC.

The sample holds a few counts of this clone. The chain is built from TRBV4-2 and TRBJ2-1; D might be TRBD2 (5 bases). V was trimmed by 0 bases and J by 0 bases, leaving 9 bases between them. Germline V gene lookup returns CDR1 LGHNA and CDR2 YNFKEQ. CDR3 length: 16 amino acids. For the CDR3, the DNA is TGTGCCAGCAGCCAAGATGTCCGGGGCTCCTACAATGAGCAGTTCTTC. Its translation is CASSQDVRGSYNEQFF.

The chain has TRBV6-5 and TRBJ1-4; D perhaps matches TRBD1 (6 bases). Germline-derived CDR1 and CDR2 are MNHEY and SVGAGI. V was shortened by 6 bases and J by 0 bases, with 11 bases between the two germline ends. This CDR3 comprises 15 residues. The CDR3 bases are TGTGCCAGCAGCCAGACAGGTGCAACTAATGAAAAACTGTTTTTT. Translated: CASSQTGATNEKLFF.

The genes are TRBV11-3 and TRBJ2-3; possibly TRBD1 for D (6 bases). The CDR3 length is 15 residues. Germline V gene data show CDR1 as SGHNT and CDR2 as YENEEA. Deletions cut 3 bases from V and 6 bases from J, with 16 bases between. The CDR3 loop is CASSLTGLLADTQYF. CDR3 nucleotide sequence: TGTGCCAGCAGCTTGACAGGTCTCCTCGCGGATACGCAGTATTTT.

The V call is TRBV6-1, the J call TRBJ1-5; D is ambiguous. Germline V gene sequence: CDR1 MNHNS, CDR2 SASEGT. V lost 2 bases to trimming and J lost 5 bases, with 13 bases between them. The CDR3 totals 15 residues. As DNA, the CDR3 is TGTGCCAGCAGTGAATCGCGGGATCTATATCAGCCCCAGCATTTT. Its translation is CASSESRDLYQPQHF.

This chain links TRBV7-9 with TRBJ2-7, with TRBD2 as a possible D gene (7 bases). CDR1 is SEHNR and CDR2 is FQNEAQ in the germline V gene (reference sequence). Between the trimmed V and J ends, which lost 5 bases and 7 bases, there was a span of 15 bases. This CDR3 is 13 amino acids long. The CDR3 sequence: CASSVVGGQEQYF. The CDR3 region has the DNA TGTGCCAGCAGCGTCGTCGGGGGGCAAGAGCAGTACTTC.

The chain joins TRBV5-1 to TRBJ1-5, with D possibly TRBD1 on 5 matching bases. CDR3 size: 15 residues. Deletions cut 0 bases from V and 3 bases from J, with 10 bases between. The germline V gene encodes CDR1 SGHRS and CDR2 YFSETQ. CDR3 sequence: CASSLAGNANQPQHF. CDR3 nucleotides: TGCGCCAGCAGCTTGGCAGGGAATGCCAATCAGCCCCAGCATTTT.